One sample yielded the 14 T cell receptor beta chains listed below, sequenced in a study of regulatory T cells in long-lasting Graves disease. Time point meaning: persistent/refractory GD, antithyroid drugs over 5 years with positive TRAb. Extracted RNA from PBMCs served as the source of the TCR library. The TCR beta library used iRepertoire HTBI primers with Arm-PCR amplification of CDR3. TCRdb fed the multiplex PCR reads into MiXCR, producing one record per CDR3 protein. The sample lists 650,000 to 700,000 distinct CDR3 sequences; about 30% were seen once. The sample was peripheral blood mononuclear cells (PBMCs), taken when the disease was refractory, from a patient treated with antithyroid drugs. Every receptor here comes from a female donor with Graves disease.

This clonotype appeared many times. The V and J genes are TRBV24-1 and TRBJ1-2; D unresolved. The CDR3 runs to 11 residues. Germline CDR1 KGHDR, CDR2 SFDVKD. Trimming removed 6 bases at V and 3 bases at J, with 4 bases between. CDR3 coding DNA: TGTGCCACCAGTTCTGACTATGGCTACACCTTC. Amino acid sequence: CATSSDYGYTF.

V gene TRBV6-8 combines with J gene TRBJ1-2; D is unresolved. V was clipped by 2 bases and J by 8 bases, with 12 bases between them. Germline CDR1 reads MNHGY; CDR2 reads SAAAGT. The CDR3 runs to 13 residues. In DNA form, the CDR3 reads TGTGCCAGCAGTTACGCAAACCTGGGGGGCTACACCTTC. It encodes CASSYANLGGYTF.

This chain connects TRBV7-2 to TRBJ1-1; possible D gene TRBD1, 6 bases. CDR3 length: 16 amino acids. Trimming stripped 5 bases from V and 5 bases from J, with 21 bases between. Germline V gene lookup returns CDR1 SGHTA and CDR2 FQGNSA. CDR3 DNA: TGTGCCAGCAGCGGCGACAGGAGAGGGTTGGCTACTGAAGCTTTCTTT. Its protein product is CASSGDRRGLATEAFF.

This clonotype has a count of ten or more. The rearrangement links TRBV28 to TRBJ1-2, with 7 bases lining up with TRBD1. V trimming: 5 bases; J trimming: 0 bases; junction bases outside the gene matches: 15. The CDR3 length is 18 residues. Germline V CDR1 and CDR2: MDHEN, SYDVKM. CDR3 nucleotides: TGTGCCAGCAGTCCGGGAGGCAGGGGGGTCACAGCTAACTATGGCTACACCTTC. Translation: CASSPGGRGVTANYGYTF.

This clonotype was detected many times. The V call is TRBV6-1, the J call TRBJ1-2; D unresolved. Germline lookup yields CDR1 MNHNS and CDR2 SASEGT. Trimming stripped 3 bases from V and 4 bases from J, with 6 bases between. The CDR3 covers 12 residues. CDR3: CASSDEAYGYTF. Written as DNA, the CDR3 is TGTGCCAGCAGTGACGAGGCCTATGGCTACACCTTC.

This clonotype was picked up a small number of times. The chain carries TRBV28 and TRBJ1-2; 10 nucleotides line up with TRBD1. With V trimmed by 5 bases and J by 3 bases, 9 bases remained unmatched. Germline lookup yields CDR1 MDHEN and CDR2 SYDVKM. The CDR3 contains 16 residues. CDR3 sequence reads: CASSVLGQGGYYGYTF. CDR3 in DNA: TGTGCCAGCAGTGTTCTTGGACAGGGGGGGTACTATGGCTACACCTTC.

This chain uses TRBV6-5 with TRBJ1-6; D remains ambiguous. The CDR3 totals 14 residues. CDR1 is MNHEY, CDR2 SVGAGI, per germline. Trimming cost V 2 bases and J 8 bases, with 10 bases left between them. The CDR3, as DNA: TGTGCCAGCAGTTACGCAGGACGAGATTCACCCCTCCACTTT. Protein sequence: CASSYAGRDSPLHF.

The chain has TRBV7-9 and TRBJ2-1; TRBD2 aligns across 8 bases. CDR1 and CDR2 from the germline V gene are SEHNR and FQNEAQ (reference sequence). Trimming took 10 bases from V and 6 from J; bases not matched to a gene: 8. The CDR3 covers 13 residues. The CDR3 DNA sequence: TGTGCCACGGGGGGGGAGATCGGCAATGAGCAGTTCTTC. This gives the protein CATGGEIGNEQFF.

Ten or more counts support this clonotype. The genes are TRBV29-1 and TRBJ1-1; D call uncertain. V was shortened by 6 bases and J by 1 base, with 3 bases between the two germline ends. CDR3 length: 10 amino acids. Germline V lookup: CDR1 SQVTM, CDR2 ANQGSEA. This CDR3 is CSVRNTEAFF. The CDR3 nucleotides are TGCAGCGTACGGAACACTGAAGCTTTCTTT.

The CDR3 is CASSPRGGGFIPYEQYF. DNA for the CDR3: TGTGCCAGCAGCCCTCGCGGTGGCGGGTTCATTCCCTACGAGCAGTACTTC. The chain joins TRBV7-9 to TRBJ2-7; D perhaps matches TRBD2 (5 bases). With 5 bases removed from V and 2 bases from J, the gap between germline ends came to 22 bases. Germline V gene lookup returns CDR1 SEHNR and CDR2 FQNEAQ (reference sequence). The CDR3 spans 17 residues.

This clonotype was seen ten or more times. This sequence joins TRBV20-1 and TRBJ1-1, with 7 bases aligning to TRBD1. The CDR3 covers 13 residues. Germline-derived CDR1 and CDR2 are DFQATT and SNEGSKA (reference sequence). The chain's CDR3 is CRYPGQLNTEAFF. The CDR3 DNA follows: TGCAGATATCCGGGACAGCTAAACACTGAAGCTTTCTTT.

Only a few counts were recorded for this clonotype. V usage is TRBV16 and J usage is TRBJ1-1; 10 nucleotides match TRBD1. Per the germline V gene, CDR1 is KGHSY and CDR2 is FQNENV. Trimming removed 0 bases from V and 7 bases from J; junction bases left unmatched: 5. CDR3 size: 15 residues. This CDR3 is CASSQSRTGGLEAFF. The CDR3 DNA reads TGTGCCAGCAGCCAATCCAGGACAGGGGGACTTGAAGCTTTCTTT.

The chain employs TRBV7-6 and TRBJ2-1; 7 nucleotides match TRBD2. V lost 5 bases and J lost 4; bases outside the gene matches: 17. Per germline, CDR1 SGHVS and CDR2 FNYEAQ. The CDR3 sequence is 18 residues long. The CDR3: CASSPPWGGAITYNEQFF. The CDR3 bases are TGTGCCAGCAGCCCCCCCTGGGGGGGAGCGATAACATACAATGAGCAGTTCTTC.

This clonotype was seen repeatedly, ten times or more. The chain recombines TRBV2 with TRBJ1-1; tentative D call: TRBD1 (6 bases). The CDR3 length is 14 residues. Germline assignment: CDR1 SNHLY and CDR2 FYNNEI. V gave up 8 bases and J gave up 2 bases, with 15 bases separating them. The CDR3 coding sequence is TGTGCCAGCGACCGGGGGGGGCTTAACACTGAAGCTTTCTTT. Residues: CASDRGGLNTEAFF.